This T cell receptor (beta chain) came from a study of early T cells in non-severe SARS-CoV-2 infection. Across the whole study: Investigators sequenced bulk RNA drawn from unsorted whole blood, and chains remained unpaired.

V was cut by 0 bases and J by 0 bases, with 5 bases left in between. The CDR3 spans 14 residues. Germline V gene data show CDR1 as MGHRA and CDR2 as YSYEKL. Broader study findings: VDJdb matching, biased toward anti-spike CD8 responses, missed private and CD4 specificities.

In the case of this clonotype: Its antigen is undetermined.

Unique molecular identifiers were affixed to single, distinct cDNA molecules. TCRdb called the 5' RACE reads again in MiXCR, with one record for every CDR3 protein. The sample includes more than 75,000 distinct CDR3 sequences, roughly an eighth seen only once; the top ten take around 6%. The chain has TRBV4-1 and TRBJ1-1; no definite D call. This TCR was recovered from an adult who was a healthcare worker with PCR-confirmed SARS-CoV-2 infection or an uninfected control (not recorded which). Specimen: whole blood. This CDR3 is CASSQDPVNTEAFF. CDR3 bases: TGCGCCAGCAGCCAAGATCCAGTGAACACTGAAGCTTTCTTT.